Below are 6 T cell receptor beta chains sequenced from a single sample in a study of T cell responses to AZD1222 COVID-19 vaccine. Clones were sequenced by immunoSEQ multiplex PCR, and TCRdb holds only the in-frame ones, with some missing. The sample includes approximately 170,000 clones, roughly 85% of them seen just once. Sequenced here: peripheral blood, sampled 28 days after the second AZD1222 dose. The source of these receptors is an adult who received the AZD1222 COVID-19 vaccine.

The genes are TRBV6-5 and TRBJ2-6; D assignment may be TRBD1 or TRBD2 (7 bases each). V dropped 2 bases and J dropped 13 bases, with 12 bases sitting between them. The CDR3 runs 13 residues. The V gene's germline CDR1 is MNHEY and CDR2 SVGAGI. CDR3 loop: CASSYIRGGVLTF. CDR3 bases: TGTGCCAGCAGTTACATCAGGGGGGGAGTCCTGACTTTC.

The chain is built from TRBV10-3 and TRBJ1-1, with no clear D. The length of the CDR3 is 12 residues. The V gene's germline CDR1 is ENHRY and CDR2 SYGVKD. The V end was cut by 10 bases, the J end by 0 bases, with 9 bases between. CDR3 loop: CASHNMNTEAFF. The CDR3 region has the DNA TGTGCCAGCCATAACATGAACACTGAAGCTTTCTTT.

In DNA form, the CDR3 reads TGTGCCAGTAGTGTGGGGAATCAGCCCCAGCATTTT. This codes for CASSVGNQPQHF. The gene calls are TRBV19 and TRBJ1-5; D is uncertain. V was cut by 5 bases and J by 4 bases, with 6 bases left in between. This CDR3 is 12 amino acids long. The V gene's germline CDR1 is LNHDA and CDR2 SQIVND (reference sequence).

This rearrangement joins TRBV19 to TRBJ1-2; TRBD1 matches at 7 bases. This CDR3 is 15 amino acids long. Looked up from germline, CDR1 is LNHDA and CDR2 is SQIVND (reference sequence). Trimming took 6 bases from V and 7 from J; bases not matched to a gene: 14. The CDR3 bases are TGTGCCAGTAGCAACGAAGACAGGGCTTTTAGTGGCTACACCTTC. This sequence encodes CASSNEDRAFSGYTF.

The chain has TRBV4-1 and TRBJ1-1; TRBD1 matches at 8 bases. Germline loops: CDR1 MGHRA, CDR2 YSYEKL. This CDR3 comprises 15 residues. The V segment lost 5 bases and the J segment 3 bases; nucleotides outside the gene matches: 8. DNA for the CDR3: TGCGCCAGCAGCTTCCCGGACAGGGCCCACACTGAAGCTTTCTTT. It specifies CASSFPDRAHTEAFF.

This clone has only one observation. This chain links TRBV2 with TRBJ2-7, with TRBD2 matching over 8 bases. Per the germline V gene, CDR1 is SNHLY and CDR2 is FYNNEI. CDR3 size: 15 residues. The V and J ends lost 6 bases and 13 bases, in that order; junction bases with no gene match: 20. This CDR3 reads CASRIGGDVRLRSYF. Here the CDR3 DNA reads TGTGCCAGCAGAATCGGGGGGGACGTTCGCCTGCGGAGCTACTTC.